The clone carrying this T cell receptor (beta chain) turned up a few times. The time point here: newly diagnosed GD, antithyroid drugs for less than 3 months. PBMC RNA served as the TCR library source. EDTA tubes were used for drawing around 9 milliliters of peripheral blood. V shed 5 bases and J 3 bases; nucleotides not matched to a gene: 9. This CDR3 has 15 residues. CDR1 and CDR2 (germline): SGHVS, FQNEAQ. Arm-PCR of CDR3 regions with iRepertoire HTBI primers generated TCR beta libraries. Each CDR3 protein gets one entry after TCRdb re-called the multiplex PCR reads with MiXCR. The sample yields some 560,000 distinct CDR3 sequences, about 16% seen once. This sample is drawn from a study of regulatory T cells in long-lasting Graves disease. The sample was also reused in another study, on T cells in Graves' hyperthyroidism and ophthalmopathy.

The TCR originated in a woman aged 40 to 65 with Graves disease. The material sequenced was peripheral blood mononuclear cells (PBMCs), taken at new diagnosis, from a patient treated with antithyroid drugs. J is TRBJ1-2 and V is TRBV7-8, with 7 bases lining up with TRBD1. The CDR3 reads CASSPDRIPYYGYTF. The CDR3, as DNA: TGTGCCAGCAGCCCGGACAGGATCCCTTACTATGGCTACACCTTC.